The clone carrying this TCR beta chain has only a few counts. The target antigen is unknown. The sample is drawn from a study of Graves' ophthalmopathy and Graves' hyperthyroidism. Study-level findings and limits: Blood contained most expanded thyroid clonotypes exceeding 0.001 frequency.

Investigators amplified TCR beta CDR3 regions from RNA transcripts. In the first round, RT-PCR was carried out with HTBI primers, and a multiplex PCR formed the second round. TCRdb re-derived calls from the multiplex PCR reads in MiXCR, one entry per CDR3 protein. The data show about 660,000 distinct CDR3 sequences, with over 40% seen just once and more than 2.5% held by the top ten. Trimming took 0 bases from V and 4 from J, leaving 18 bases between them. Germline V gene sequence: CDR1 LNHDA, CDR2 SQIVND (reference sequence). This CDR3 comprises 17 residues. The chain links TRBV19 to TRBJ1-1, with a weak D call TRBD1 (6 bases). The source material was peripheral blood. This TCR was recovered from an adult man with Graves' ophthalmopathy. CDR3 sequence reads: CASSIDRTGYGSTEAFF. The DNA of the CDR3 is TGTGCCAGTAGTATAGATCGCACAGGGTACGGAAGCACTGAAGCTTTCTTT.